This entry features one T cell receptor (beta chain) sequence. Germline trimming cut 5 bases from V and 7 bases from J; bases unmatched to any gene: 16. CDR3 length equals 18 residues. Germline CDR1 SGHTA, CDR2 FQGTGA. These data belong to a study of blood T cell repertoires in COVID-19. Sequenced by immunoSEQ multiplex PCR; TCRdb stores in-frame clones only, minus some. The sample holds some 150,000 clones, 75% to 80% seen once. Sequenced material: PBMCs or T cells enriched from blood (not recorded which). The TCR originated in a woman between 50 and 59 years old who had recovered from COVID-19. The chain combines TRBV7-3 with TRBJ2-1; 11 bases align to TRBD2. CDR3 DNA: TGTGCCAGCAGCCTTCTCAGTTTGACTAGCGGGAATAGGAATGAGCAGTTCTTC. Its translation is CASSLLSLTSGNRNEQFF.